This is a list of T cell receptor beta chains from one sample in a study of PD-1 blockade in classical Hodgkin lymphoma. Here immunoSEQ multiplex PCR was the method, and the copy in TCRdb shows in-frame clones only, minus some. The top ten clones hold around 20% of a sample with about 110,000 clones, roughly 87% of them seen once. The sample was peripheral blood mononuclear cells (PBMCs), taken before the fourth cycle of nivolumab. Receptors were obtained from a human donor with classical Hodgkin lymphoma. The CDR3 runs from the conserved cysteine through the conserved F or W. A D gene is named only where the DNA matches it firmly. Size values are once, few and many counts, or a class for expanded clones, and some rows have none.

V gene: TRBV5-6; clone size: -; J gene: TRBJ1-4; D gene: -; CDR3 DNA: TGTGCCAGCAGCTTGTTGGGCAGCCAATCTGAAAAACTGTTTTTT; CDR3 protein: CASSLLGSQSEKLFF
V gene: TRBV11-2; clone size: -; J gene: TRBJ2-7; D gene: TRBD1; CDR3 DNA: TGTGCCAGCAGCATCGGACAGGGGACCTACGAGCAGTACTTC; CDR3 protein: CASSIGQGTYEQYF
V gene: TRBV6-5; clone size: -; J gene: TRBJ1-2; D gene: -; CDR3 DNA: TGTGCCAGCAGTTACTTCACCCTCGGGTTGAACTATGGCTACACCTTC; CDR3 protein: CASSYFTLGLNYGYTF
V gene: TRBV27; clone size: -; J gene: TRBJ2-4; D gene: -; CDR3 DNA: TGTGCCAGCAGTTTATCGAGAGGGGTGAACATTCAGTACTTC; CDR3 protein: CASSLSRGVNIQYF
V gene: TRBV27; clone size: -; J gene: TRBJ2-7; D gene: -; CDR3 DNA: TGTGCCAGCAGCCCCACTAGTTCCTACGAGCAGTACTTC; CDR3 protein: CASSPTSSYEQYF
V gene: TRBV4-2; clone size: -; J gene: TRBJ2-2; D gene: TRBD1; CDR3 DNA: TGTGCCAGCAGCCAAGGGGACAGGGCCCAGGTCGGGGAGCTGTTTTTT; CDR3 protein: CASSQGDRAQVGELFF
V gene: TRBV15; clone size: -; J gene: TRBJ1-2; D gene: -; CDR3 DNA: TGTGCCACCAGCCCGCAGACAGCCATTAACTATGGCTACACCTTC; CDR3 protein: CATSPQTAINYGYTF
V gene: TRBV27; clone size: -; J gene: TRBJ2-7; D gene: -; CDR3 DNA: TGTGCCAGCAGTTTTCGGGGAAGTGCCGAGCAGTACTTC; CDR3 protein: CASSFRGSAEQYF
V gene: TRBV11-2; clone size: few; J gene: TRBJ1-1; D gene: -; CDR3 DNA: TGTGCCAGCAGCCTACTTAGTGAAGCTTTCTTT; CDR3 protein: CASSLLSEAFF
V gene: TRBV25-1; clone size: -; J gene: TRBJ1-6; D gene: -; CDR3 DNA: TGTGCCAGCAGTCCATCCGGGTGGGGAAGCTCCTATAATTCACCCCTCCACTTT; CDR3 protein: CASSPSGWGSSYNSPLHF
V gene: TRBV28; clone size: -; J gene: TRBJ1-1; D gene: -; CDR3 DNA: TGTGCCACCAGCGGCGGTATTTTAAAGGAGCACACTGAAGCTTTCTTT; CDR3 protein: CATSGGILKEHTEAFF
V gene: TRBV7-9; clone size: -; J gene: TRBJ1-1; D gene: -; CDR3 DNA: TGTGCCAGCAGCTTAGGAAGGACAGCGGCTTTCTTT; CDR3 protein: CASSLGRTAAFF
V gene: TRBV27; clone size: -; J gene: TRBJ1-2; D gene: TRBD1; CDR3 DNA: TGTGCCAGCAGTTTATCCGCCTACCCCGGGACAGGGGTGAGCTATGGCTACACCTTC; CDR3 protein: CASSLSAYPGTGVSYGYTF
V gene: TRBV7-2; clone size: -; J gene: TRBJ1-1; D gene: -; CDR3 DNA: TGTGCCAGCAGCTTATATTTAGTGATGAACACTGAAGCTTTCTTT; CDR3 protein: CASSLYLVMNTEAFF
V gene: TRBV28; clone size: -; J gene: TRBJ1-2; D gene: -; CDR3 DNA: TGTGCCAGCAATCAGAATCACTATGGCTACACCTTC; CDR3 protein: CASNQNHYGYTF
V gene: TRBV18; clone size: -; J gene: TRBJ2-7; D gene: TRBD1; CDR3 DNA: TGTGCCAGCTCACCAGGAACAGGGGGCCAGCGCGAGCAGTACTTC; CDR3 protein: CASSPGTGGQREQYF
V gene: TRBV11-2; clone size: -; J gene: TRBJ1-5; D gene: -; CDR3 DNA: TGTGCCAGCAGCACTACAGGGAAGAGCAATCAGCCCCAGCATTTT; CDR3 protein: CASSTTGKSNQPQHF
V gene: TRBV6-5; clone size: -; J gene: TRBJ2-5; D gene: -; CDR3 DNA: TGTGCCAGCAGTTACTCGGGGGCTAGTTTGTTCAAGACCCAGTACTTC; CDR3 protein: CASSYSGASLFKTQYF
V gene: TRBV11-2; clone size: -; J gene: TRBJ1-2; D gene: -; CDR3 DNA: TGTGCCAGCAGCACCCGAGGGGGAAGCGATAACTATGGCTACACCTTC; CDR3 protein: CASSTRGGSDNYGYTF
V gene: TRBV7-6; clone size: -; J gene: TRBJ1-4; D gene: -; CDR3 DNA: TGTGCCAGCAGCTTACGGGAAACAACTAATGAAAAACTGTTTTTT; CDR3 protein: CASSLRETTNEKLFF
V gene: TRBV18; clone size: -; J gene: TRBJ1-3; D gene: -; CDR3 DNA: TGTGCCAGCTCACCGACAGGCACCAACTCTGGAAACACCATATATTTT; CDR3 protein: CASSPTGTNSGNTIYF
V gene: TRBV5-1; clone size: -; J gene: TRBJ2-1; D gene: -; CDR3 DNA: TGCGCCAGCAGCTTGGATAGCTCCTACAATGAGCAGTTCTTC; CDR3 protein: CASSLDSSYNEQFF
V gene: TRBV7-2; clone size: -; J gene: TRBJ1-1; D gene: TRBD1; CDR3 DNA: TGTGCCAGCAGCCGAGCGGACAGGGCTGTAGATAGGACTGAAGCTTTCTTT; CDR3 protein: CASSRADRAVDRTEAFF
V gene: TRBV7-9; clone size: -; J gene: TRBJ1-1; D gene: -; CDR3 DNA: TGTGCCAGCAGCTTATCAGGGGCCGGTAACACTGAAGCTTTCTTT; CDR3 protein: CASSLSGAGNTEAFF
V gene: TRBV6-1; clone size: -; J gene: TRBJ2-3; D gene: TRBD2; CDR3 DNA: TGTGCCAGCAGAGCGGGAGGGGGAGATACGCAGTATTTT; CDR3 protein: CASRAGGGDTQYF
V gene: TRBV6-1; clone size: -; J gene: TRBJ1-5; D gene: -; CDR3 DNA: TGTGCCAGCACCGCTGTCTATAGCAATCAGCCCCAGCATTTT; CDR3 protein: CASTAVYSNQPQHF
V gene: TRBV29-1; clone size: -; J gene: TRBJ2-7; D gene: -; CDR3 DNA: TGCAGCGTTGATCCCTCGGGCAATTCCGGATCCGAGCAGTACTTC; CDR3 protein: CSVDPSGNSGSEQYF
V gene: TRBV7-6; clone size: -; J gene: TRBJ1-2; D gene: TRBD1; CDR3 DNA: TGTGCCAGCGGACTAGGGGGCGTCTTGGATGGCTACACCTTC; CDR3 protein: CASGLGGVLDGYTF
V gene: TRBV14; clone size: -; J gene: TRBJ2-5; D gene: TRBD2; CDR3 DNA: TGTGCCAGCAGAGCTAGCGGGAGCGGGGAGACCCAGTACTTC; CDR3 protein: CASRASGSGETQYF
V gene: TRBV7-7; clone size: -; J gene: TRBJ2-5; D gene: TRBD1; CDR3 DNA: TGTGCTAGCAGCTTAGCTGGACAGGGTCGGGGAGAGACCCAGTACTTC; CDR3 protein: CASSLAGQGRGETQYF
V gene: TRBV2; clone size: once; J gene: TRBJ2-1; D gene: -; CDR3 DNA: TGTGCCAGCACTTGGCGTAATGAGCAGTTCTTC; CDR3 protein: CASTWRNEQFF
V gene: TRBV29-1; clone size: -; J gene: TRBJ2-3; D gene: -; CDR3 DNA: TGCAGCGTTCACGGCAACACAGATACGCAGTATTTT; CDR3 protein: CSVHGNTDTQYF
V gene: TRBV2; clone size: -; J gene: TRBJ2-7; D gene: -; CDR3 DNA: TGTGCCAGCAAATGGGTAGGGGACGAGCAGTACTTC; CDR3 protein: CASKWVGDEQYF
V gene: TRBV11-3; clone size: -; J gene: TRBJ2-1; D gene: -; CDR3 DNA: TGTGCCAGCAGCTTAGAGGGGGTTCCCTACAATGAGCAGTTCTTC; CDR3 protein: CASSLEGVPYNEQFF
V gene: TRBV5-1; clone size: -; J gene: TRBJ2-3; D gene: -; CDR3 DNA: TGCGCCAGCACCGATCTACAGGGTAGCACAGATACGCAGTATTTT; CDR3 protein: CASTDLQGSTDTQYF
V gene: TRBV27; clone size: -; J gene: TRBJ1-5; D gene: TRBD1; CDR3 DNA: TGTGCCAGCAGAAACAGGGGATCGAATCAGCCCCAGCATTTT; CDR3 protein: CASRNRGSNQPQHF
V gene: TRBV2; clone size: few; J gene: TRBJ2-7; D gene: -; CDR3 DNA: TGTGCCAGCAGTCGGACAGTGGAAGCCTCACCGTACTTC; CDR3 protein: CASSRTVEASPYF
V gene: TRBV4-2; clone size: -; J gene: TRBJ1-2; D gene: TRBD1; CDR3 DNA: TGTGCCAGCAGCCAAGATCCGTTCTCTGGGGGACAGGGGGTATTCTATGGCTACACCTTC; CDR3 protein: CASSQDPFSGGQGVFYGYTF
V gene: TRBV19; clone size: -; J gene: TRBJ1-1; D gene: -; CDR3 DNA: TGTGCCAGTAGTAAAAGGGTAGACGGCACTGAAGCTTTCTTT; CDR3 protein: CASSKRVDGTEAFF
V gene: TRBV30; clone size: once; J gene: TRBJ1-6; D gene: TRBD1; CDR3 DNA: TGTGCCTGGAGTTGGACAGGTCGAAGCTCCTATAATTCACCCCTCCACTTT; CDR3 protein: CAWSWTGRSSYNSPLHF
V gene: TRBV30; clone size: -; J gene: TRBJ2-6; D gene: -; CDR3 DNA: TGTGCCTGGAAGCGTGGAGCGGGACAGCCCTACTCTGGGGCCAACGTCCTGACTTTC; CDR3 protein: CAWKRGAGQPYSGANVLTF